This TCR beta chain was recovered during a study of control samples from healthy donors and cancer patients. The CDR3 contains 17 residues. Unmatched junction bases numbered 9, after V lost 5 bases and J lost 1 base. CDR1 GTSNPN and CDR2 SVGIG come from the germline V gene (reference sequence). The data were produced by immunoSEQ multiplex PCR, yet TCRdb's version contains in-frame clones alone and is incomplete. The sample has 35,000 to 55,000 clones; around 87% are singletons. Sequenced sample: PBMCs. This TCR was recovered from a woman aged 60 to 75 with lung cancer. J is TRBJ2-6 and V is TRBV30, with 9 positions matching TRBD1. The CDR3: CAWERQGGFSGANVLTF. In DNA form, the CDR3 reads TGTGCCTGGGAGAGACAGGGGGGCTTTTCTGGGGCCAACGTCCTGACTTTC. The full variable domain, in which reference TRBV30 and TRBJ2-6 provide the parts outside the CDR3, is SQTIHQWPATLVQPVGSPLSLECTVEGTSNPNLYWYRQAAGRGLQLLFYSVGIGQISSEVPQNLSASRPQDRQFILSSKKLLLSDSGFYLCAWERQGGFSGANVLTFGAGSRLTVL.